This T cell receptor (beta chain) was documented in a study of regulatory T cells in long-lasting Graves disease. About the research overall: Antithyroid drug use was under 3 months in newly diagnosed Graves' patients. Study observations and caveats: For persistent Graves' patients, TCR diversity was lower than for newly diagnosed ones.

HTBI primers from iRepertoire and Arm-PCR of CDR3 regions yielded the TCR beta libraries. TCRdb passed the multiplex PCR reads through MiXCR, listing each CDR3 protein once. The sample consists of 450,000 to 500,000 distinct CDR3 sequences, roughly 15% of them appearing once. Time point defined: newly diagnosed GD, antithyroid drugs for less than 3 months. Making the TCR library involved RNA that had been extracted from PBMCs. This clonotype showed up many times. The antigen remains unidentified. The same data also contributed to another study, on T cells in Graves' hyperthyroidism and ophthalmopathy. That source adds: Most expanded thyroid clonotypes above 0.001 also appeared in blood. The model forecast ophthalmopathy, anticipating it by a median around 6.5 months before onset.

This receptor was taken from a man aged 40-50 years with Graves disease. Sequences were derived from peripheral blood mononuclear cells (PBMCs), sampled at new diagnosis, from a patient treated with antithyroid drugs.

The CDR3 region has the DNA TGTGCCAGCAGGGCTACAGGGGACGGGGGCTACACCTTC. Translated, it gives CASRATGDGGYTF. J is TRBJ1-2 and V is TRBV6-1, with 7 positions matching TRBD1. The junction had 9 bases not matched to a gene; V was cut back by 6 bases and J by 8 bases. The CDR3 spans 13 residues. Germline V gives CDR1 MNHNS, CDR2 SASEGT.